One sample yielded the 23 T cell receptor beta chains listed below, sequenced in a study of spatial heterogeneity in lung cancer. TCRdb reprocessed the 5' RACE reads with MiXCR, giving one entry per CDR3 protein. The sample records 40,000 to 45,000 distinct CDR3 sequences, roughly an eighth being singletons. Time point given: sample taken at primary tumor resection. No cell sorting; template was whole RNA from tumor, lung tissue or PBMC. This specimen was PBMCs, taken at surgery. The receptor source for this set is a male donor with early-stage non-small cell lung cancer.

V usage is TRBV12-3 or TRBV12-4 and J usage is TRBJ2-2, with a tentative D call TRBD1 (5 bases). Trimming took 0 bases from V and 1 from J, leaving 6 bases between them. This CDR3 comprises 15 residues. The CDR3 region has the DNA TGTGCCAGCAGTTTAGCAGGGGAGAACACCGGGGAGCTGTTTTTT. Residues: CASSLAGENTGELFF.

In its sample, this clonotype was seen a few times. V is TRBV12-3 or TRBV12-4 and J is TRBJ1-3; 7 bases match TRBD1. The junction had 4 bases not matched to a gene; V was cut back by 6 bases and J by 2 bases. The CDR3 sequence is 14 residues long. This CDR3 reads CASSRQGAGNTIYF. CDR3 sequence (DNA): TGTGCCAGCAGCCGCCAGGGGGCTGGAAACACCATATATTTT.

This clonotype was picked up many times. The chain joins TRBV10-2 to TRBJ1-6, with TRBD1 identical over 8 bases. Germline V CDR1 and CDR2: WSHSY, SAAADI. V trimming: 4 bases; J trimming: 9 bases; junction bases outside the gene matches: 5. This CDR3 has 14 amino acids. CDR3 protein: CASSATGGGSPLHF. CDR3 DNA: TGCGCCAGCAGTGCCACAGGGGGTGGTTCACCCCTCCACTTT.

This clonotype was detected only a few times. CDR3 DNA sequence: TGTGCCTGGGGACAGGGGGCTGAGACAGATACGCAGTATTTT. Encoded protein: CAWGQGAETDTQYF. The chain uses TRBV30 and TRBJ2-3; 11 nucleotides line up with TRBD1. This CDR3 is built from 14 residues. The trim removed 5 bases at V and 3 bases at J, leaving 4 bases unmatched. Germline CDR1 and CDR2: GTSNPN and SVGIG (reference sequence).

V and J are TRBV23-1 and TRBJ2-7; D unresolved. TRBV23-1 falls under the ORF class, with uncertain function. CDR3 length: 14 amino acids. Trimming removed 0 bases at V and 2 bases at J, with 8 bases between. The CDR3 nucleotides are TGCGCCAGCAGTCAATCGTCCCGGGCCTACGAGCAGTACTTC. Translation: CASSQSSRAYEQYF.

Within the sample, this clonotype is medium-sized (0.01 to 0.1%). V and J are TRBV2 and TRBJ1-1; 7 bases agree with TRBD1. This CDR3 comprises 15 residues. From germline, CDR1 is SNHLY and CDR2 FYNNEI. V trimming: 2 bases; J trimming: 6 bases; junction bases outside the gene matches: 9. The CDR3 loop reads CASSEKDRPNAEAFF. The CDR3, as DNA: TGTGCCAGCAGTGAAAAGGACAGGCCCAACGCTGAAGCTTTCTTT.

This clonotype was found a few times. The V gene is TRBV5-1, the J gene TRBJ1-1, with D possibly TRBD1 on 5 matching bases. This CDR3 spans 13 amino acids. Germline CDR1 and CDR2: SGHRS and YFSETQ. V gave up 4 bases and J gave up 0 bases, with 7 bases separating them. The CDR3 here is CASSPQVNTEAFF. The CDR3, as DNA: TGCGCCAGCAGCCCACAGGTGAACACTGAAGCTTTCTTT.

The V and J genes are TRBV14 and TRBJ1-1; D remains unclear. The CDR3 is made up of 16 amino acids. Trimming removed 6 bases at V and 5 bases at J, with 22 bases between. The germline V gene encodes CDR1 SGHDN and CDR2 FVKESK. The CDR3 reads CASRSSDKGGWTEAFF. In DNA, the CDR3 is TGTGCCAGCAGGTCCTCCGACAAGGGAGGGTGGACTGAAGCTTTCTTT.

This clonotype was picked up many times. The V call is TRBV3-1, the J call TRBJ1-5; perhaps TRBD1 as D (5 bases). Germline V CDR1 and CDR2: LGHDT, YNNKEL (reference sequence). Trimming cost V 4 bases and J 9 bases, with 10 bases left between them. The CDR3 sequence is 12 residues long. CDR3 sequence reads: CASSRGEGPQHF. CDR3 coding DNA: TGTGCCAGCAGCCGGGGGGAAGGGCCCCAGCATTTT.

This clonotype was detected a few times. V and J are TRBV11-2 and TRBJ2-1, with D unresolved. The CDR3 is 15 amino acids. CDR1 SGHAT and CDR2 FQNNGV come from the germline V gene. The V gene lost 2 bases and the J gene lost 0 bases, with 8 bases spanning the gap. The CDR3 reads CASSLLGSSYNEQFF. CDR3 nucleotides: TGTGCCAGCAGCTTACTAGGAAGCTCCTACAATGAGCAGTTCTTC.

This chain links TRBV20-1 with TRBJ2-1; TRBD2 matches 8 bases. CDR3 size: 15 residues. Germline values: CDR1 DFQATT, CDR2 SNEGSKA (reference sequence). V was clipped by 2 bases and J by 8 bases; unmatched bases: 11. This CDR3 reads CSARNPASGLYEQFF. As DNA, the CDR3 is TGCAGTGCTAGAAATCCGGCTAGCGGGTTGTATGAGCAGTTCTTC.

The chain uses TRBV6-2 or TRBV6-3 and TRBJ2-7; tentative D call: TRBD1 (6 bases). The germline CDR1 and CDR2 sequences are MNHEY and SVGEGT. The ends were cut back, 0 bases at V and 0 bases at J, with 9 bases in the middle. The length of the CDR3 is 15 residues. The CDR3 sequence is CASSYSQGSSYEQYF. The CDR3 DNA follows: TGTGCCAGCAGTTACTCGCAGGGGAGCTCCTACGAGCAGTACTTC.

By its share, this clonotype is medium-sized. The CDR3 DNA reads TGTGCCAGCAGTTACCATGGAGGGTCCTACGAGCAGTACTTC. Amino acids: CASSYHGGSYEQYF. The chain employs TRBV6-2 or TRBV6-3 and TRBJ2-7; the D gene is possibly TRBD2 (6 bases). The CDR3 has 14 residues. Trimming pared 2 bases from V and 1 base from J, leaving 9 bases between. In germline, CDR1 is MNHEY, CDR2 SVGEGT.

This clonotype was observed many times. CDR3 region: CASSFLAEGEETQYF. The DNA of the CDR3 is TGTGCCAGCAGCTTCCTAGCGGAGGGAGAAGAGACCCAGTACTTC. The V gene is TRBV5-6, the J gene TRBJ2-5, with 7 nucleotides matching TRBD2. CDR1 is SGHDT and CDR2 is YYEEEE in the germline V gene. After removal of 2 bases from V and 3 bases from J, the junction contained 7 bases not matched to a gene. The CDR3 is made up of 15 amino acids.

This clonotype came up a few times. This chain uses TRBV29-1 with TRBJ2-6; D remains unclear. Germline CDR1 reads SQVTM; CDR2 reads ANQGSEA. The CDR3 has 13 residues. V shed 4 bases and J shed 0 bases, with 4 bases lying between them. The chain's CDR3 is CSVASSGANVLTF. DNA for the CDR3: TGCAGCGTTGCAAGCTCTGGGGCCAACGTCCTGACTTTC.

This clonotype was observed many times. The genes are TRBV28 and TRBJ2-2; no definite D call. The CDR3 extends over 13 amino acids. The V and J ends lost 3 bases and 3 bases respectively, with 5 bases between them. CDR1 is MDHEN and CDR2 is SYDVKM in the germline V gene. The CDR3 loop reads CASSLLDTGELFF. The CDR3 region has the DNA TGTGCCAGCAGTTTGTTGGACACCGGGGAGCTGTTTTTT.

A few counts support this clonotype. The chain links TRBV7-3 to TRBJ2-1, with 13 bases aligning to TRBD2. The CDR3 contains 16 residues. Per the germline V gene, CDR1 is SGHTA and CDR2 is FQGTGA. The ends lost 3 bases at V and 4 bases at J; junction bases unmatched: 3. The CDR3 region has the DNA TGTGCCAGCAGCTTGAAACTAGCGGGAGGGTACAATGAGCAGTTCTTC. Its protein product is CASSLKLAGGYNEQFF.

At least ten counts were recorded for this clonotype. The chain joins TRBV28 to TRBJ1-4; unclear D gene. This CDR3 spans 12 amino acids. Germline-derived CDR1 and CDR2 are MDHEN and SYDVKM. Between the trimmed V and J ends, which lost 5 bases and 10 bases, there was a span of 11 bases. DNA for the CDR3: TGTGCCAGCAGTCCACCCCGGGGAAAACTGTTTTTT. This sequence encodes CASSPPRGKLFF.

This clonotype has only one observation. The J gene is TRBJ2-7, the V gene TRBV20-1; the D is unclear. The CDR3 is 11 amino acids. The V end was cut by 0 bases, the J end by 4 bases, with 4 bases between. The V gene's germline CDR1 is DFQATT and CDR2 SNEGSKA (reference sequence). The chain's CDR3 is CSARDLYEQYF. Written as DNA, the CDR3 is TGCAGTGCTAGAGATCTGTACGAGCAGTACTTC.

Concerning this clonotype itself: The junction differs from germline at one of its ends, possibly a read error. The rearrangement uses TRBV10-2 and TRBJ2-1; a possible D gene is TRBD1 (6 bases). The CDR3 has 14 residues. Germline CDR1 is WSHSY and CDR2 is SAAADI. The CDR3 spells CASSPGTTYNELFF. The DNA of the CDR3 is TGCGCCAGCAGTCCCGGGACAACCTACAATGAGCTGTTCTTC.

This clonotype has a count of ten or more. Relative to the germline gene, one junction end is altered; a read error may explain this. The chain joins TRBV27 to TRBJ1-5, with no clear D. CDR1 MNHEY and CDR2 SMNVEV come from the germline V gene (reference sequence). The CDR3 extends over 14 amino acids. The CDR3 reads CASSPGLSNQPQHF. DNA of the CDR3: TGTGCCAGCAGTCCCGGACTGAGCAATCAGCCCCAACATTTT.

This clonotype appeared many times. The chain employs TRBV29-1 and TRBJ1-1, with D maybe TRBD1 (6 bases). This CDR3 contains 13 residues. Germline-derived CDR1 and CDR2 are SQVTM and ANQGSEA. With 7 bases removed from V and 2 bases from J, the gap between germline ends came to 14 bases. In DNA, the CDR3 is TGCAGCGCCCACAGGGAAGAAAACACTGAAGCTTTCTTT. It yields the protein CSAHREENTEAFF. Full variable domain (missing parts from reference TRBV29-1 and TRBJ1-1): SAVISQKPSRDICQRGTSLTIQCQVDSQVTMMFWYRQQPGQSLTLIATANQGSEATYESGFVIDKFPISRPNLTFSTLTVSNMSPEDSSIYLCSAHREENTEAFFGQGTRLTVV.

The chain joins TRBV5-5 to TRBJ2-1; 10 bases align to TRBD2. Germline lookup yields CDR1 SGHKS and CDR2 YYEKEE (reference sequence). The CDR3 spans 16 residues. After removal of 4 bases from V and 3 bases from J, the junction contained 7 bases not matched to a gene. The CDR3 here is CASSVRLAGDYNEQFF. DNA for the CDR3: TGTGCCAGCAGCGTGCGCCTAGCGGGGGACTACAATGAGCAGTTCTTC.